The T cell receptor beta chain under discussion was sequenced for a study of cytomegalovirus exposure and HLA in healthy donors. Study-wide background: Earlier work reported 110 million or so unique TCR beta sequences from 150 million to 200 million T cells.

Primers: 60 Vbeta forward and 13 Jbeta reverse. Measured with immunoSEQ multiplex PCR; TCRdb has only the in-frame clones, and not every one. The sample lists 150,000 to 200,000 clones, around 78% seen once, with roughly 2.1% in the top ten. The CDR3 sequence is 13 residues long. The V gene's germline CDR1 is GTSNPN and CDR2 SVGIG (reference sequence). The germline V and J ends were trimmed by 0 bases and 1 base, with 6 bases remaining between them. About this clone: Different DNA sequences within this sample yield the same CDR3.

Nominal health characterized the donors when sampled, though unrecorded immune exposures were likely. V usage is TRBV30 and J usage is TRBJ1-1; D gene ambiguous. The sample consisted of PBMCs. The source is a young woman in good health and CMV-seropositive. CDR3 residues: CAWSVQQNTEAFF. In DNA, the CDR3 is TGTGCCTGGAGTGTACAACAGAACACTGAAGCTTTCTTT.